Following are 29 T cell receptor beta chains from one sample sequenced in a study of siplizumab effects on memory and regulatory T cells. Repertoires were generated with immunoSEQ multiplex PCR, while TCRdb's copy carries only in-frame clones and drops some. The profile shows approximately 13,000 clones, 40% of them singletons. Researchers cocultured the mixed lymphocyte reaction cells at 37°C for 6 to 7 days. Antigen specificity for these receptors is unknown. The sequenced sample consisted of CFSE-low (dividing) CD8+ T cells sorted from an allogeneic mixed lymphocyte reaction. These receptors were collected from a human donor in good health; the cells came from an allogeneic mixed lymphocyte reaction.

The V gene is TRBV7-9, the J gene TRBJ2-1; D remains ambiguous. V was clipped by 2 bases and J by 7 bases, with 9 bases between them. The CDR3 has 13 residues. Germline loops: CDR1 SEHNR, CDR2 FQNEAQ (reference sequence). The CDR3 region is CASSLFPDNEQFF. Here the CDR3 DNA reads TGTGCCAGCAGCTTATTTCCTGATAATGAGCAGTTCTTC. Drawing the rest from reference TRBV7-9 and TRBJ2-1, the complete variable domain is DTGVSQNPRHKITKRGQNVTFRCDPISEHNRLYWYRQTLGQGPEFLTYFQNEAQLEKSRLLSDRFSAERPKGSFSTLEIQRTEQGDSAMYLCASSLFPDNEQFFGPGTRLTVL.

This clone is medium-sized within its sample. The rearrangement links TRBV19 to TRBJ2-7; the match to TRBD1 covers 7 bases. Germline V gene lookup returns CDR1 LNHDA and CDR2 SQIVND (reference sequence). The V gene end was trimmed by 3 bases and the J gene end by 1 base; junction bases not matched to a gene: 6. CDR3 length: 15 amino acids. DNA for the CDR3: TGTGCCAGTAGTATGACAGGGTCGGGGTCCTACGAGCAGTACTTC. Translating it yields CASSMTGSGSYEQYF.

The CDR3 bases are TGTGCCAGCAGCCAAGATCCAGGCGTAGCGGTCTCCTACAATGAGCAGTTCTTC. Protein: CASSQDPGVAVSYNEQFF. The V call is TRBV4-2, the J call TRBJ2-1, with D perhaps matching TRBD2 (6 bases). CDR3 length: 18 amino acids. Between the trimmed V and J ends, which lost 0 bases and 0 bases, there was a span of 15 bases. Germline V CDR1 and CDR2: LGHNA, YNFKEQ.

The CDR3 loop is CASSLGGGAEDEQFF. CDR3 DNA sequence: TGTGCCAGCAGCTTAGGGGGGGGCGCCGAGGATGAGCAGTTCTTC. The rearrangement joins TRBV13 to TRBJ2-1; possibly TRBD1 or TRBD2 for D (6 bases each). CDR1 is PRHDT and CDR2 is FYEKMQ in the germline V gene (reference sequence). This CDR3 has 15 residues. V dropped 0 bases and J dropped 8 bases, with 14 bases sitting between them.

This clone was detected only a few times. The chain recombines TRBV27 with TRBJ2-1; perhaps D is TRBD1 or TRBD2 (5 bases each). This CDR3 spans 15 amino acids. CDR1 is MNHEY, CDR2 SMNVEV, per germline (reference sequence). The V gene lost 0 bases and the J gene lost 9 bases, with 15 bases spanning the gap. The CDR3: CASSLSATGGSEQFF. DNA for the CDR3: TGTGCCAGCAGTTTATCGGCCACAGGTGGGAGTGAGCAGTTCTTC.

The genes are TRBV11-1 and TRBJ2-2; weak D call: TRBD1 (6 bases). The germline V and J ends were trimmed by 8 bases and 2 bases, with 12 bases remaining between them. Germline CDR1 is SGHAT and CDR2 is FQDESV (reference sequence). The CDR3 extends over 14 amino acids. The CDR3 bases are TGTGCCAGCCATGGACAGCCTAACACCGGGGAGCTGTTTTTT. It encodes CASHGQPNTGELFF.

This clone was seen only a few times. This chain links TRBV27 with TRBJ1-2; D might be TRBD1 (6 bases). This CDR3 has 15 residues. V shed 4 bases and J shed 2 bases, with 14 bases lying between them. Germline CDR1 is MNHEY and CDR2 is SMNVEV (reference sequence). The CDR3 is CASSSLQGLNYGYTF. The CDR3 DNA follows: TGTGCCAGCAGTTCACTACAGGGATTGAACTATGGCTACACCTTC.

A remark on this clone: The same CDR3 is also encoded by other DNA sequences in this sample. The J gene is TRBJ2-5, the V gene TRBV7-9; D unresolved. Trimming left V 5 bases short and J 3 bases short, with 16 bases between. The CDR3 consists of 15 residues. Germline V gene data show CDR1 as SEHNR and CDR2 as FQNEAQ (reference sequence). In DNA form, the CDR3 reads TGTGCCAGCAGCCCTTTACTTGGATTAGAAGAGACCCAGTACTTC. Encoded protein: CASSPLLGLEETQYF.

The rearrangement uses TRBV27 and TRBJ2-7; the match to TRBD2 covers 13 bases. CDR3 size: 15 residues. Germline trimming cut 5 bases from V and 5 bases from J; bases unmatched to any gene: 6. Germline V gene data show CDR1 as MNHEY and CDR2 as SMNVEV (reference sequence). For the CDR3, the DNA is TGTGCCAGCAGTGTACTAGCGGGAGGGCTAAACGAGCAGTACTTC. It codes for CASSVLAGGLNEQYF.

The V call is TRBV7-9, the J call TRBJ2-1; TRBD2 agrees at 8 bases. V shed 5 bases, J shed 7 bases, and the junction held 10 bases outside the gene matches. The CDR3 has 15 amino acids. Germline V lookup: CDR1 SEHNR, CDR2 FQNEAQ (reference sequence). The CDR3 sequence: CASSTSTGLVNEQFF. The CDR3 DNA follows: TGTGCCAGCAGCACATCCACGGGACTAGTGAATGAGCAGTTCTTC.

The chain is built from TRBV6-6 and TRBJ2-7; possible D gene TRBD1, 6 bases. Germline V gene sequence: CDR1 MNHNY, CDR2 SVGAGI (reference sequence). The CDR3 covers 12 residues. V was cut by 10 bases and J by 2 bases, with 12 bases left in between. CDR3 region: CATLAGAYEQYF. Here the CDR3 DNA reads TGTGCCACTTTGGCAGGGGCCTACGAGCAGTACTTC.

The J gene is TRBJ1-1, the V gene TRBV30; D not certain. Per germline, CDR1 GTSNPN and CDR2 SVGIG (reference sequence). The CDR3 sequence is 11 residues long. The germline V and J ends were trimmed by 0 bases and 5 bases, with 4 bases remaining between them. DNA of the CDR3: TGTGCCTGGAGTGTGGGGACTGAAGCTTTCTTT. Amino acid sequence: CAWSVGTEAFF.

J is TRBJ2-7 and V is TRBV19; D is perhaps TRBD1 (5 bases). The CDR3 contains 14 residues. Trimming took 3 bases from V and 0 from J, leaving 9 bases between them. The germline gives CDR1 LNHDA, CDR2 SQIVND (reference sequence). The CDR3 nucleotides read TGTGCCAGTAGTATGGGGCTGAGCTCCTACGAGCAGTACTTC. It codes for CASSMGLSSYEQYF.

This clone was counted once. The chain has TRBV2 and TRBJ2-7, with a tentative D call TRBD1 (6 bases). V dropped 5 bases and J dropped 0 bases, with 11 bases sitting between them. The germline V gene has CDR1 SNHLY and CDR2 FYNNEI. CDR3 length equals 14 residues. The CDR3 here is CASSFLGASYEQYF. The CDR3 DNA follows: TGTGCCAGCAGTTTTTTGGGGGCCTCCTACGAGCAGTACTTC.

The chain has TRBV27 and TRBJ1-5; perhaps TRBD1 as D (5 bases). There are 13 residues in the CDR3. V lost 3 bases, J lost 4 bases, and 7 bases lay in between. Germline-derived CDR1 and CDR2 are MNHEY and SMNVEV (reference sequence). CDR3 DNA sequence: TGTGCCAGCAGTTTTGGGGGAAATCAGCCCCAGCATTTT. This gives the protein CASSFGGNQPQHF.

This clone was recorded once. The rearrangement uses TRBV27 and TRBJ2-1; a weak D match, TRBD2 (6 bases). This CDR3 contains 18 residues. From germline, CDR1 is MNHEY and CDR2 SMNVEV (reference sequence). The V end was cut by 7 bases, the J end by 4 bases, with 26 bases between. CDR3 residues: CASTQIGVGGVGYNEQFF. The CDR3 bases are TGTGCCAGCACTCAAATAGGTGTAGGAGGGGTGGGATACAATGAGCAGTTCTTC.

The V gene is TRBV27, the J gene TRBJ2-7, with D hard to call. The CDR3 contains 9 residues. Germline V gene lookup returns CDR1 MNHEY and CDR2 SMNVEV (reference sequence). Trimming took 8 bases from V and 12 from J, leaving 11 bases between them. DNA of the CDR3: TGTGCCAGCCCGGCGAAGGGGTACTTC. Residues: CASPAKGYF.

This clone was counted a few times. For the CDR3, the DNA is TGTGCCAGCAGCTTAGACCAGACAGGGAGTCAGCCCCAGCATTTT. Translating gives CASSLDQTGSQPQHF. V gene TRBV11-2 combines with J gene TRBJ1-5; 7 bases map to TRBD1. The CDR3 has 15 residues. Germline assignment: CDR1 SGHAT and CDR2 FQNNGV. Trimming cost V 0 bases and J 6 bases; bases outside gene matches: 5.

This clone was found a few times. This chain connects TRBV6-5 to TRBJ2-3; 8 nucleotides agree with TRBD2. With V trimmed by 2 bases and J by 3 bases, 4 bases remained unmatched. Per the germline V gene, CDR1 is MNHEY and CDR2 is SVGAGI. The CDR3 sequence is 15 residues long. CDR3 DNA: TGTGCCAGCAGTTACAACGCGGGAGGAACAGATACGCAGTATTTT. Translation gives CASSYNAGGTDTQYF.

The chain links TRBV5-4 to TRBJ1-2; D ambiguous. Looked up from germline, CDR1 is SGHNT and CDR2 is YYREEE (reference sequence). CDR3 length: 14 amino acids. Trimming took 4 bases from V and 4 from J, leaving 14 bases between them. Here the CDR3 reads CASSPAGSPYGYTF. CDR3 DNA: TGTGCCAGCAGCCCAGCAGGTAGTCCCTATGGCTACACCTTC.

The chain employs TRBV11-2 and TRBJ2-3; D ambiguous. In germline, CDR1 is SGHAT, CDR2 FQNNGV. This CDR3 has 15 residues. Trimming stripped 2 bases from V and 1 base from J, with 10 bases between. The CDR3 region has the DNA TGTGCCAGCAGCTTATTTTTCAGCGGCACAGATACGCAGTATTTT. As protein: CASSLFFSGTDTQYF.

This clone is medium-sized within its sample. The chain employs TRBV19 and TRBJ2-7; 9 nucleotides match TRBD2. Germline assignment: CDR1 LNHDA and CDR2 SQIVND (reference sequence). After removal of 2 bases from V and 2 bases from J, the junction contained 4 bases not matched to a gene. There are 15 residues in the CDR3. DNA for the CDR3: TGTGCCAGTAGTATAAGTGGCGGGGGGGCCTACGAGCAGTACTTC. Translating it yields CASSISGGGAYEQYF. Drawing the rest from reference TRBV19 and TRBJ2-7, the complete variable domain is DGGITQSPKYLFRKEGQNVTLSCEQNLNHDAMYWYRQDPGQGLRLIYYSQIVNDFQKGDIAEGYSVSREKKESFPLTVTSAQKNPTAFYLCASSISGGGAYEQYFGPGTRLTVT.

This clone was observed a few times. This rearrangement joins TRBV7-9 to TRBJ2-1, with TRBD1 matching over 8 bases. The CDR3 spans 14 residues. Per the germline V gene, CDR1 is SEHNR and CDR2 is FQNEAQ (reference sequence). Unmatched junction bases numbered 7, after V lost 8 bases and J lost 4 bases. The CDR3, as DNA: TGTGCCAGCGGGACCCAGGGGGCTTACAATGAGCAGTTCTTC. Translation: CASGTQGAYNEQFF.

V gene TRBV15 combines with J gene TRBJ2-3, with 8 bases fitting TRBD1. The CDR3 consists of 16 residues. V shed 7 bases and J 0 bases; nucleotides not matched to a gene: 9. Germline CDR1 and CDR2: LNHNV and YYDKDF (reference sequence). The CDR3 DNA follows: TGTGCCACCACAACAGCCCAGGGGGCCAGCACAGATACGCAGTATTTT. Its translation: CATTTAQGASTDTQYF.

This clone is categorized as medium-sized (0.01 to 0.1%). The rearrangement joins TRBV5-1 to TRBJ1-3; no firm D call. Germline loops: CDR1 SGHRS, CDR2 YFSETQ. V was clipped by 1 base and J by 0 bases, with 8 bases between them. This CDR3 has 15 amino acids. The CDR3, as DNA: TGCGCCAGCAGCTTGAAACGGCTCTCTGGAAACACCATATATTTT. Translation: CASSLKRLSGNTIYF.

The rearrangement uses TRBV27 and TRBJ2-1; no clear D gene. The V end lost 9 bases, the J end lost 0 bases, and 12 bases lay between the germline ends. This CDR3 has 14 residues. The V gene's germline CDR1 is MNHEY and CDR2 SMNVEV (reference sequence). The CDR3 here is CASTHGSSYNEQFF. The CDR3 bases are TGTGCCAGTACGCACGGAAGCTCCTACAATGAGCAGTTCTTC.

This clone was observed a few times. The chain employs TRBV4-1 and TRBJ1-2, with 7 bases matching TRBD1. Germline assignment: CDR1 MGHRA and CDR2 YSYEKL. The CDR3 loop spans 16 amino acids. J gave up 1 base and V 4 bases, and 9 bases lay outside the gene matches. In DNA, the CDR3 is TGCGCCAGCAGCCGCCCGGGACAGTTAGATAACTATGGCTACACCTTC. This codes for CASSRPGQLDNYGYTF.

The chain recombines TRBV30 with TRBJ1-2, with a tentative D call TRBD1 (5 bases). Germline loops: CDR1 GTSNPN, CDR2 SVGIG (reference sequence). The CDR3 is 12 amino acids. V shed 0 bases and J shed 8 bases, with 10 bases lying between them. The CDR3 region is CAWSVSAGGYTF. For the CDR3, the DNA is TGTGCCTGGAGTGTGAGTGCAGGGGGCTACACCTTC.

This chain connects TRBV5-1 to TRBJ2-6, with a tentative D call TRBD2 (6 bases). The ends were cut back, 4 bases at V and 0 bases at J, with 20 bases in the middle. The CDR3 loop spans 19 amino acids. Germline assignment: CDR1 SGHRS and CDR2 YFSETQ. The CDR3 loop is CASSLGLRGSGSGANVLTF. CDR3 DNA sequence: TGCGCCAGCAGCCTGGGTCTTAGGGGTAGCGGCTCTGGGGCCAACGTCCTGACTTTC.